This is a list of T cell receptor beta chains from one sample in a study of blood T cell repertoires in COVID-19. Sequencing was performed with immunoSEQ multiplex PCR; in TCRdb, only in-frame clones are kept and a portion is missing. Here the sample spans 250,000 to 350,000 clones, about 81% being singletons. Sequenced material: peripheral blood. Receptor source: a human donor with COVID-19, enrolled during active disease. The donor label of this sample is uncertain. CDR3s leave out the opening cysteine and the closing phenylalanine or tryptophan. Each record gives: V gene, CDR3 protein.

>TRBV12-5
ASGSSPGLAGGIYNEQF
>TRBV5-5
ASSFGRERGVYEQY
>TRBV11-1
ASSSEGSQGDTQY
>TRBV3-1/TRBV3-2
ASSPQMNTEAF
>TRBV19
ASSISRTRNQPQH
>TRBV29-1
SVATTGNEQF
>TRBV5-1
ASSQDTISSNSPLH
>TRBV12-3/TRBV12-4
ASSPDRGYEQY
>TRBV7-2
ASSLDGSYGNEQF
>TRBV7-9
ASSPGQISYEQY
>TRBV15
ATSRDRQGTPTGELF
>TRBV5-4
ASSLAGGYGYT
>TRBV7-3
ASSNRTSGTGELF
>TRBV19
ASSWGQGKVYEQY
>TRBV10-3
AISEIPSTEAF
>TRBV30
AWGTGYSYEQY
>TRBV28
ASSPDVGGGGYT
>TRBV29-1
CPQGPIYGYT
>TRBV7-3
ASSLSRGETQY
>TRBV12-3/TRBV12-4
ASSPTTVTEAF
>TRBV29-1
SGGTSGSLSEQF
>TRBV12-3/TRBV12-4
ASSERGNEQF
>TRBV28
ASSLLREDTEAF
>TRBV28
ASTLPGQGHYGYT
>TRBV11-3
ASSLDITSGAF
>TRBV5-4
ASSLGGTDTQY
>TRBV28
ASLRGTWQF
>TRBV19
ASSISGSGRALYEQF
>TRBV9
ASSVTLRGDSDTQY
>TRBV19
ASSIQGALNEQF
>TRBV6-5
ASSSGRGQGANGYT
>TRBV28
ASSFGGQGTGSPLH
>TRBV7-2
ASSLGPSGAGDTEAF
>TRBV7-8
ASEEDLTYEQY
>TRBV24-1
ATSDLRTGASGETQY
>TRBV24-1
ATSDQRGDGSYEQY
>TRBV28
ASSLLTGLGGYT
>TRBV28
ASSLGTGGTDTQY
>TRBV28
ASSLNRVAYGYT
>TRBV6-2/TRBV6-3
ASSPRVGRGF
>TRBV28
ASSAAGVTEAF
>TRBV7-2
ASSLARGNTEAF
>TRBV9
ASSVVSTGSTDTQY